This entry describes one T cell receptor (beta chain). The clone's antigen remains unknown. Within one base of it there is no much larger clone, and no base qualities were kept. At diagnosis, tumor, uninvolved tumor-adjacent lung and peripheral blood were collected and then preserved as a mix of FFPE and fresh-frozen material. For TCR repertoire profiling, blood samples were analyzed in the form of peripheral blood mononuclear cells. V drops 1 base and J drops 4 bases, leaving 17 bases in between. CDR3 length: 17 amino acids, cysteine to phenylalanine. The kept DNA is CDR3 alone, 51 bases in frame from the first base. The germline V gene provides CDR1 SGHTA and CDR2 FQGNSA. This entry comes from a study of T cells in localized non-small cell lung cancer (dated by TCRdb to between 2020 and 2021). Regarding the research as a whole: The study analyzed T cell repertoires of roughly 220 early-stage NSCLC patients, comparing tumors and uninvolved tumor-adjacent lungs. The cohort comprised 200 to 300 treatment-naïve NSCLC patients with resected, localized lung tumors. A mean age of approximately 66 years was recorded for the NSCLC patients, of whom under 150 were male and over 100 were female. On the study overall, not on this receptor specifically: Multi-region tumor sequencing was not performed, so intratumor heterogeneity could not be excluded. Uninvolved tumor-adjacent lung showed the highest T cell clonality, higher than tumor, which suggests more focused antigenic responses in the uninvolved tumor-adjacent lung. Longer overall survival was associated with higher T cell density in blood, whereas shorter survival was associated with higher clonality in adjacent lung. Because of the exploratory design, TCR variables were selected using unadjusted p-values without false-discovery rate correction. A median of 57 of the top 100 tumor clones were detected in paired uninvolved adjacent lung, and under 30 of these tumor clones were also found among the top 100 clones of the paired uninvolved adjacent lung.

The immunoSEQ Assay was used to sequence TCR beta CDR3 regions from DNA. As for the authors' bioinformatics: To compute T cell density, TCR beta template counts were normalized to usable DNA, which was estimated by amplifying housekeeping genes. Richness was estimated using the preseqR package, with extrapolation to 400,000 templates for PBMC samples and to 120,000 templates for tissue samples. Clonality was defined as one minus Pielou's evenness. Tissue-enriched TCRs were identified through differential abundance testing performed on productive amino-acid clonotypes, with a minimum total count of 5 and an alpha of 0.1. The Jaccard Index and the Morisita Overlap Index were used to measure how much the repertoires overlapped between compartments. TCR beta CDR3s were clustered by GLIPH together with public tetramer-defined viral CDR3s, and at least three viral sequences plus V-gene enrichment were required for viral motifs. Held by TCRdb, this immuneACCESS table contains in-frame sequences only and omits some clones. Under half of the omission traces to an unresolved V gene where checked; the cause of the rest is unknown. V, J and clone size are those of that table, while D and trimming were read from the DNA. The sample table lists some 90,000 clones, 87% of them with a count of one. Roughly 15% of the sample is held by the ten biggest clonotypes.

The sample in question was peripheral blood, obtained before any cancer treatment. The rearranged chain carries TRBV7-2 and TRBJ1-5; a tentative D match to TRBD1 spans 5 bases. This receptor was obtained from a man between 35 and 75 years old with stage I squamous cell lung carcinoma. The DNA reads TGTGCCAGCAGCTTAGGGGGGTGGGACCCCCGGAATCAGCCCCAGCATTTT. Its amino acids are CASSLGGWDPRNQPQHF.